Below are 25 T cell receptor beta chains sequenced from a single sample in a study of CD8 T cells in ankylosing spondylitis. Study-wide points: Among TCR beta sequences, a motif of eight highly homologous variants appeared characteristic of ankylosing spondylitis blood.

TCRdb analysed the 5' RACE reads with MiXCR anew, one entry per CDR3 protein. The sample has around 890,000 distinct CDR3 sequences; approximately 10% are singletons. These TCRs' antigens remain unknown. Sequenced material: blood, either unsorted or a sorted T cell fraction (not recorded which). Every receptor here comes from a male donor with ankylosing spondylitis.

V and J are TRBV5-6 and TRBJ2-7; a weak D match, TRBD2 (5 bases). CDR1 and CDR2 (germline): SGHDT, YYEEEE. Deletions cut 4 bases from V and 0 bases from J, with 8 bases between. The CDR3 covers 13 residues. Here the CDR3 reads CASSIGNSYEQYF. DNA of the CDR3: TGTGCCAGCAGCATCGGGAACTCCTACGAGCAGTACTTC.

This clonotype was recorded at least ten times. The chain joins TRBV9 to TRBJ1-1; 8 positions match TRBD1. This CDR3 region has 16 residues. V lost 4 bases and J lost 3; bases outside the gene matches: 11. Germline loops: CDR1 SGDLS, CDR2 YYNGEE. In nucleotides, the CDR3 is TGTGCCAGCAGCCAATGGTTATCACAGGGGGACACTGAAGCTTTCTTT. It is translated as CASSQWLSQGDTEAFF.

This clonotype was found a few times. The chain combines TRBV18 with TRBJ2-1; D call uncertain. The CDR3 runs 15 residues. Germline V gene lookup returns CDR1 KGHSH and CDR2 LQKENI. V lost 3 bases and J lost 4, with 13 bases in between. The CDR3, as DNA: TGTGCCAGCTCACCGGGGTTGGTGTCGTACAATGAGCAGTTCTTC. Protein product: CASSPGLVSYNEQFF.

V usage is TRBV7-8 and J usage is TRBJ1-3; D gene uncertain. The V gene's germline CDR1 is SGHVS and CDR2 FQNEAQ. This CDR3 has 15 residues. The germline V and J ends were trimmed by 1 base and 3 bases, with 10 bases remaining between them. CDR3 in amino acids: CASSLGPGGGNTIYF. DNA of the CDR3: TGTGCCAGCAGCTTAGGTCCCGGTGGTGGAAACACCATATATTTT.

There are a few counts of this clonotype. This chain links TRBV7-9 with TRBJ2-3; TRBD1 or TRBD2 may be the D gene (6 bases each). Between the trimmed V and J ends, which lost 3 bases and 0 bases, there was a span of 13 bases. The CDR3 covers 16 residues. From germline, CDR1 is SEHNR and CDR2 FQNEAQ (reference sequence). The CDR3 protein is CASSLNRGLSTDTQYF. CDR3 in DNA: TGTGCCAGCAGCTTGAACCGGGGGCTAAGCACAGATACGCAGTATTTT. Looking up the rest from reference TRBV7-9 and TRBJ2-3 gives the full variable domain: DTGVSQNPRHKITKRGQNVTFRCDPISEHNRLYWYRQTLGQGPEFLTYFQNEAQLEKSRLLSDRFSAERPKGSFSTLEIQRTEQGDSAMYLCASSLNRGLSTDTQYFGPGTRLTVL.

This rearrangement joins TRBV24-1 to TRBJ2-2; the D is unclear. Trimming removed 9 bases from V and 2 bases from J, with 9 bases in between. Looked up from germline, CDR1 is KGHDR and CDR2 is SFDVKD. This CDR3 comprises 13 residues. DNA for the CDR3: TGTGCCACCGGCCAGGAAAACACCGGGGAGCTGTTTTTT. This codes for CATGQENTGELFF.

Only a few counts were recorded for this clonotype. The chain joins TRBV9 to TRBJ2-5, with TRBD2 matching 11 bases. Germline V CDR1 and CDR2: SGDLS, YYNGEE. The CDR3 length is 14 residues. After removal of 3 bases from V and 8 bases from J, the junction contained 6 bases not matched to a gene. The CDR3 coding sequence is TGTGCCAGCAGCGCCGGGACTAGCGGAGTCACCCAGTACTTC. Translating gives CASSAGTSGVTQYF.

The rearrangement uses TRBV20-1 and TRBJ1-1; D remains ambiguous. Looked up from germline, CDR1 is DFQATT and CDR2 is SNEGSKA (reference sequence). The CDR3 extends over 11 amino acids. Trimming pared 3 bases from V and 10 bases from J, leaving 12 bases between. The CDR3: CSASTSQGAFF. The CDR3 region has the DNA TGCAGTGCTAGTACCTCCCAAGGAGCTTTCTTT.

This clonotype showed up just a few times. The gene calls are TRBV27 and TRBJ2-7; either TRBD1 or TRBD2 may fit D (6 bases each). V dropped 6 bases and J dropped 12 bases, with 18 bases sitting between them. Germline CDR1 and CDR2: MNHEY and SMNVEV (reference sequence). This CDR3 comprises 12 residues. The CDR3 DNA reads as TGTGCCAGCAGGGAGACAGGCGGGGCTGGGTACTTC. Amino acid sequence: CASRETGGAGYF.

The CDR3 sequence is CASGLPGLTLYTEAFF. In nucleotides, the CDR3 is TGTGCCAGCGGCCTTCCAGGACTAACTCTTTACACTGAAGCTTTCTTT. The chain couples TRBV28 to TRBJ1-1; D unresolved. Between the trimmed V and J ends, which lost 8 bases and 3 bases, there was a span of 22 bases. This CDR3 region has 16 residues. Germline assignment: CDR1 MDHEN and CDR2 SYDVKM.

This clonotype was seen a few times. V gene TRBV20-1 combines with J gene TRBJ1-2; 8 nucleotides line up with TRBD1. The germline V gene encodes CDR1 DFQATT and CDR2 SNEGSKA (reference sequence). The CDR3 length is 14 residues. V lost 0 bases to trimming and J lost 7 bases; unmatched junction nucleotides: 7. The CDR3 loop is CSARETTGGRGYTF. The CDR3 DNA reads TGCAGTGCTAGAGAGACCACAGGGGGACGTGGCTACACCTTC.

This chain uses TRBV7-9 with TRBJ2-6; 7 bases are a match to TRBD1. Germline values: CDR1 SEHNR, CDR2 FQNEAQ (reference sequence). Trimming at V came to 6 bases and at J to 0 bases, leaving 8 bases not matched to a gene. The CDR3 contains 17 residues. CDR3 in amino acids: CASRTDRVFSGANVLTF. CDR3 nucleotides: TGTGCCAGCAGGACCGACAGGGTCTTCTCTGGGGCCAACGTCCTGACTTTC.

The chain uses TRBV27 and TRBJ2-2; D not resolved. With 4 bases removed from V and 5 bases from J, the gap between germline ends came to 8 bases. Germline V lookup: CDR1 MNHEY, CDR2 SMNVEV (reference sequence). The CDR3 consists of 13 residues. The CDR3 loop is CASSSDATGELFF. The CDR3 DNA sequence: TGTGCCAGCAGTTCGGATGCTACCGGGGAGCTGTTTTTT.

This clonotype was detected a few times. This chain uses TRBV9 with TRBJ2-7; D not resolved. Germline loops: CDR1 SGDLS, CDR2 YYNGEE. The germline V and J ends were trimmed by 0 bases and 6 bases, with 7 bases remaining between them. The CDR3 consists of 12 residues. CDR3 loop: CASSVDSIEQYF. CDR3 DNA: TGTGCCAGCAGCGTAGATAGTATCGAGCAGTACTTC.

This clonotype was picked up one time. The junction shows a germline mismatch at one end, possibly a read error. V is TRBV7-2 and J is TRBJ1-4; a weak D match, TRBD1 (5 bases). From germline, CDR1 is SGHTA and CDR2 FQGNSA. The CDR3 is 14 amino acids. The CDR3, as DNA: TGTGCCAGCAGCTTAGGAGGGACGGCCGCGGAACTGTCTTTT. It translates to CASSLGGTAAELSF.

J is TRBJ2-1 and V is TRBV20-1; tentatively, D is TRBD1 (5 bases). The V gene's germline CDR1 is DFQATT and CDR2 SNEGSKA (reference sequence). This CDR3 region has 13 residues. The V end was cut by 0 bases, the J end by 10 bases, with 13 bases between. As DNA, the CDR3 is TGCAGTGCTAGAGAAGGGGTGATGCTAGAGCAGTTCTTC. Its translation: CSAREGVMLEQFF.

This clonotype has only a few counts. In DNA, the CDR3 is TGTGCCACCAGTCGGATTAACACTGAAGCTTTCTTT. It translates to CATSRINTEAFF. V is TRBV15 and J is TRBJ1-1; no definite D call. Germline V lookup: CDR1 LNHNV, CDR2 YYDKDF (reference sequence). The CDR3 contains 12 residues. V gave up 6 bases and J gave up 2 bases, with 7 bases separating them. Full variable domain (rest looked up from reference TRBV15 and TRBJ1-1): DAMVIQNPRYQVTQFGKPVTLSCSQTLNHNVMYWYQQKSSQAPKLLFHYYDKDFNNEADTPDNFQSRRPNTSFCFLDIRSPGLGDTAMYLCATSRINTEAFFGQGTRLTVV.

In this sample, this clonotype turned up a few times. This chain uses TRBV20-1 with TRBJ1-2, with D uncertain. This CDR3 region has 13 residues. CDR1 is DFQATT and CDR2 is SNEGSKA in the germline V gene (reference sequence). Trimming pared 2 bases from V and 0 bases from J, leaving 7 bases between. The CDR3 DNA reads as TGCAGTGCTAGAAACAGCCCTAACTATGGCTACACCTTC. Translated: CSARNSPNYGYTF.

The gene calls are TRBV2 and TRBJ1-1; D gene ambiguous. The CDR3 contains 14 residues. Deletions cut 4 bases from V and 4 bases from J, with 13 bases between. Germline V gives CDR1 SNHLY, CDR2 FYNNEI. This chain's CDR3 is CASSGVRESTEAFF. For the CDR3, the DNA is TGTGCCAGCAGTGGGGTTAGGGAAAGCACTGAAGCTTTCTTT.

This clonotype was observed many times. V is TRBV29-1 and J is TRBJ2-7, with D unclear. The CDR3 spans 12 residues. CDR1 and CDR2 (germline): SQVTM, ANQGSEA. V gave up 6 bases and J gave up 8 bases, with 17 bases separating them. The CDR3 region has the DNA TGCAGCGTCTCCGACCTAATATTCAAGCAGTACTTC. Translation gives CSVSDLIFKQYF.

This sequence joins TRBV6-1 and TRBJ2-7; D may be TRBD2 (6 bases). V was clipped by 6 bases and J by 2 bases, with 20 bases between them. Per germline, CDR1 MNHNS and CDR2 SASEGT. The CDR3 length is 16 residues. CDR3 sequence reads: CASSLLPSATAYEQYF. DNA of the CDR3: TGTGCCAGCAGCCTCCTCCCTAGCGCGACTGCCTACGAGCAGTACTTC.

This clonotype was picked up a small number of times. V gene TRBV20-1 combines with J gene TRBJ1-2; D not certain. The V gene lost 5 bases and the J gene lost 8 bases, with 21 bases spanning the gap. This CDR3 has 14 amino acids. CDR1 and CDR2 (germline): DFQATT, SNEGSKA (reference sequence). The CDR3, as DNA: TGCAGTGCTTTACTACAGCAATATGGGCAGGGCTACACCTTC. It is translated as CSALLQQYGQGYTF.

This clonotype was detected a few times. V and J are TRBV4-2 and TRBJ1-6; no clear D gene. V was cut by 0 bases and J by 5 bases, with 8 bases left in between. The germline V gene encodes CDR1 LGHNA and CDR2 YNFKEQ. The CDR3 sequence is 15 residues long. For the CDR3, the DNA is TGTGCCAGCAGCCAAGAGGGTCTGGATAATTCACCCCTCCACTTT. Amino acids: CASSQEGLDNSPLHF.

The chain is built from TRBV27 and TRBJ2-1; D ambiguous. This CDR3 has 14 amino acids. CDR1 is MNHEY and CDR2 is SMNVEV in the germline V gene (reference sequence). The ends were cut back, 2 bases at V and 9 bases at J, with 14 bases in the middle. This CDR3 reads CASSLQRMWGEQFF. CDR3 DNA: TGTGCCAGCAGTTTACAGAGGATGTGGGGTGAGCAGTTCTTC.

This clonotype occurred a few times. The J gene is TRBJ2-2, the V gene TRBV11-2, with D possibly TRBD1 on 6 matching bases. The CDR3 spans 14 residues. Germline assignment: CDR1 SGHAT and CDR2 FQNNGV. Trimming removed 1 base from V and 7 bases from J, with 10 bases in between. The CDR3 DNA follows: TGTGCCAGCAGCTTAGGAGGGGGTGGCGGGGAGCTGTTTTTT. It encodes CASSLGGGGGELFF.